The rows below give T cell receptor beta chains drawn from one sample of a study of blood T cell repertoires in COVID-19. This table comes from immunoSEQ multiplex PCR, and its TCRdb copy is limited to in-frame clones, with some not included. The table lists about 83,000 clones, about 76% of them singletons, with 20% in the top ten. Sequenced material: peripheral blood. The origin of the receptors is a woman of 80 years or more with active or convalescent COVID-19. Each CDR3 is given with its conserved first and last residue. The D gene is left open where the match is weak. Clone size appears in some rows only: once, few, many, or a class for an expanded clone.

clone size	V gene	J gene	D gene	CDR3 protein	CDR3 DNA
once	TRBV5-1	TRBJ1-1	TRBD1	CASSRQGAPTEAFF	TGCGCCAGCAGCCGACAGGGGGCGCCCACTGAAGCTTTCTTT
NA	TRBV5-1	TRBJ2-3	NA	CASSLRGLGTDTQYF	TGCGCCAGCAGCTTGAGGGGATTGGGCACAGATACGCAGTATTTT
NA	TRBV12-3/TRBV12-4	TRBJ1-2	NA	CASSLNSYGYTF	TGTGCCAGCAGTTTGAACAGTTATGGCTACACCTTC
NA	TRBV5-1	TRBJ1-4	NA	CASSPWWGPDEKLFF	TGCGCCAGCAGCCCGTGGTGGGGGCCGGATGAAAAACTGTTTTTT
NA	TRBV7-9	TRBJ2-3	NA	CASSLVGGTQYF	TGTGCCAGCAGCTTAGTGGGGGGTACGCAGTATTTT
NA	TRBV20-1	TRBJ2-3	NA	CSARGGDTQYF	TGCAGTGCTAGGGGGGGAGATACGCAGTATTTT
NA	TRBV4-3	TRBJ2-3	TRBD2	CASSQTSGGDGDTQYF	TGCGCCAGCAGCCAAACTAGCGGGGGGGACGGAGATACGCAGTATTTT
NA	TRBV28	TRBJ2-7	TRBD2	CASSGPKSGGSYEQYF	TGTGCCAGCAGTGGCCCCAAGAGCGGGGGCTCCTACGAGCAGTACTTC
NA	TRBV7-6	TRBJ2-5	NA	CASSSEETQYF	TGTGCCAGCAGCTCCGAAGAGACCCAGTACTTC
NA	TRBV19	TRBJ2-3	NA	CASSTPLAIDTQYF	TGTGCCAGTAGTACTCCCCTAGCGATAGATACGCAGTATTTT
NA	TRBV3-1/TRBV3-2	TRBJ1-1	NA	CASSQDGRSFAFF	TGTGCCAGCAGCCAAGATGGGCGAAGTTTCGCTTTCTTT
NA	TRBV2	TRBJ1-1	NA	CASGPDIVDTEAFF	TGTGCCAGCGGGCCGGACATTGTGGACACTGAAGCTTTCTTT
NA	TRBV7-2	TRBJ1-3	TRBD1	CASSFDREGNTIYF	TGTGCCAGCAGCTTTGACAGGGAAGGAAACACCATATATTTT
few	TRBV7-2	TRBJ1-1	TRBD1	CASSQGVSSVAFF	TGTGCCAGCAGCCAGGGGGTCTCGTCAGTGGCTTTCTTT
NA	TRBV19	TRBJ1-2	NA	CASTSWREHGYTF	TGTGCCAGTACCTCCTGGAGGGAGCATGGCTACACCTTC
NA	TRBV7-9	TRBJ2-7	TRBD2	CASSLGTRGVGEQYF	TGTGCCAGCAGCTTAGGGACCCGGGGGGTCGGCGAGCAGTACTTC
NA	TRBV7-2	TRBJ2-6	NA	CASSAWVGVVSGANVLTF	TGTGCCAGCAGCGCGTGGGTGGGAGTAGTATCTGGGGCCAACGTCCTGACTTTC
NA	TRBV2	TRBJ1-1	TRBD1	CASMRDSLNTEAFF	TGTGCCAGCATGAGGGACAGCTTGAACACTGAAGCTTTCTTT
many	TRBV7-2	TRBJ1-2	NA	CASSPDSEYGYTF	TGTGCCAGCAGCCCGGACAGCGAGTATGGCTACACCTTC
NA	TRBV7-9	TRBJ2-7	NA	CASSLGGREQYF	TGTGCCAGCAGCTTAGGTGGGCGAGAGCAGTACTTC
NA	TRBV11-3	TRBJ2-1	TRBD1	CASSSQDRGYDEQFF	TGTGCCAGCAGCTCCCAAGACAGGGGGTACGATGAGCAGTTCTTC
NA	TRBV11-3	TRBJ2-3	NA	CASSLGAGTDTQYF	TGTGCCAGCAGCTTAGGAGCGGGTACAGATACGCAGTATTTT
NA	TRBV7-2	TRBJ2-7	TRBD1	CASSRGQGLSYEQYF	TGTGCCAGCAGCCGGGGACAGGGCCTCTCCTACGAGCAGTACTTC
NA	TRBV19	TRBJ2-2	TRBD2	CASRGGARVEYTGELFF	TGTGCCAGTAGGGGAGGGGCGAGGGTGGAATACACCGGGGAGCTGTTTTTT